The T cell receptor (beta chain) described here comes from a study of T-cell reconstitution after alpha-beta-depleted transplantation in children. Study-level results: Some patients showed high day-60 TCRbeta diversity, which derived from surviving recipient T cells and thymic progenitors. The authors attributed T-cell counts and diversity one year after transplant mostly to newly produced T cells. As was reported, about two months after transplant, alpha-beta T cells came from several hundred expanded graft clones.

There are a few counts of this clonotype. Its specificity is unknown. CDR3 length: 14 residues. The germline V gene encodes CDR1 DFQATT and CDR2 SNEGSKA (reference sequence). Trimming cost V 7 bases and J 1 base, with 16 bases left between them. The TCRbeta library was prepared with unique molecular identifiers. Each CDR3 protein is one row after TCRdb ran MiXCR on the PCR reads. This sample has roughly 120,000 distinct CDR3 sequences, with more than 20% found just once. The V call is TRBV20-1, the J call TRBJ2-5; D unclear. This TCR was recovered from a male patient between 2 and 10 years old who had a stem cell transplant for chronic granulomatous disease, so the T cells may come from the graft donor. The sequencing used PBMCs, mostly from graft donor cells, collected 180 days after TCRalphabeta/CD19-depleted stem cell transplant. The CDR3 reads CSVLTGSPQETQYF. The CDR3 DNA reads as TGCAGTGTTCTCACCGGGTCGCCCCAAGAGACCCAGTACTTC.